This T cell receptor beta chain was captured by sequencing in a study of radiation and T cells in renal cell carcinoma. Study-wide points: In blood, top tumor clones expanded by 2 weeks, shrinking by 4. No pretreatment tumor biopsies were available for baseline clonotypes.

On this clone itself: Its antigen is unknown.

The CDR3 totals 13 residues. The germline gives CDR1 SGHTA, CDR2 FQGNSA. V lost 3 bases and J lost 5; bases outside the gene matches: 2. Only in-frame clones appear in the TCRdb table, and some are missing; sequencing was by immunoSEQ multiplex PCR. The table records around 94,000 clones, around nine tenths of them present only once. Time point of the sample: baseline pretreatment blood. Treatment reported: 15 Gy SBRT to primary tumor, nephrectomy 4 weeks later. Blood was sampled at baseline, 2 weeks and 4 weeks after SBRT. Sample: blood, taken from a patient whose treatment included radiotherapy and nephrectomy. The V and J genes are TRBV7-2 and TRBJ2-5; 8 bases map to TRBD2. The receptor was derived from a man between 50 and 59 years old with renal cell carcinoma. The CDR3 sequence: CASSFGLAETQYF. In DNA form, the CDR3 reads TGTGCCAGCAGCTTCGGACTAGCTGAGACCCAGTACTTC.